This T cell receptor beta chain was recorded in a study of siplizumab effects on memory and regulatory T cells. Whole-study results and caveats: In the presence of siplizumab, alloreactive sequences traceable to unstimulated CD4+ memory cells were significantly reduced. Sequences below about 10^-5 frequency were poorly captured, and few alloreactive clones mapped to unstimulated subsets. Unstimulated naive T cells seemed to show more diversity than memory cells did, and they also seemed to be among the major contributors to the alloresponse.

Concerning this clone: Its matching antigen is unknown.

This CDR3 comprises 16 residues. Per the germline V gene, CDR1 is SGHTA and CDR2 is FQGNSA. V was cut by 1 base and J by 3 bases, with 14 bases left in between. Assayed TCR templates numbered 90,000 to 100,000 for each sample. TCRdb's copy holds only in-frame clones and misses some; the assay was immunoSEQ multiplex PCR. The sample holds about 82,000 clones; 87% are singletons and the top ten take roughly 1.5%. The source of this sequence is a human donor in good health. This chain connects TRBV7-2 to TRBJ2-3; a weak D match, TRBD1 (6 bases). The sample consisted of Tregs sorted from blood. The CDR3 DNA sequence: TGTGCCAGCAGCTTAGTACTGGCAGGGGATACAGATACGCAGTATTTT. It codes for CASSLVLAGDTDTQYF.